The 16 T cell receptor beta chains below all came from one sample that was sequenced in a study of blood T cell repertoires in COVID-19. The table came from immunoSEQ multiplex PCR; TCRdb's copy has only in-frame clones and leaves some out. The sample includes roughly 390,000 clones, 75% to 90% of them seen just once. Sequences were obtained from peripheral blood. The receptors here all came from a woman between 18 and 29 years old with acute or convalescent COVID-19.

This clone appeared once. The chain links TRBV27 to TRBJ1-3; 8 nucleotides match TRBD1. This CDR3 is built from 15 residues. From germline, CDR1 is MNHEY and CDR2 SMNVEV (reference sequence). With V trimmed by 8 bases and J by 4 bases, 10 bases remained unmatched. The CDR3 region is CASGTPGQGGNTIYF. CDR3 in DNA: TGTGCCAGCGGGACTCCAGGACAGGGAGGAAACACCATATATTTT.

The chain couples TRBV24-1 to TRBJ2-3; TRBD2 matches 7 bases. The CDR3 sequence is 15 residues long. The trim removed 6 bases at V and 2 bases at J, leaving 7 bases unmatched. From germline, CDR1 is KGHDR and CDR2 SFDVKD. The CDR3 DNA reads TGTGCCACCAGTCCCTCTAGCGGATTCACAGATACGCAGTATTTT. Translation gives CATSPSSGFTDTQYF.

The rearrangement joins TRBV5-1 to TRBJ2-2; weak D call: TRBD2 (6 bases). Germline CDR1 and CDR2: SGHRS and YFSETQ. The CDR3 has 14 residues. V was cut by 3 bases and J by 8 bases, with 14 bases left in between. Here the CDR3 reads CASSYELAVGELFF. The CDR3 DNA reads TGCGCCAGCAGCTACGAGTTAGCGGTTGGGGAGCTGTTTTTT.

This chain uses TRBV5-8 with TRBJ1-4, with 12 positions matching TRBD1. CDR3 length equals 16 residues. Germline lookup yields CDR1 SGHTS and CDR2 YDEGEE. Trimming at V came to 3 bases and at J to 3 bases, leaving 3 bases not matched to a gene. The CDR3 sequence is CASSSGQGAPNEKLFF. CDR3 nucleotide sequence: TGTGCCAGCAGCTCGGGACAGGGGGCGCCTAATGAAAAACTGTTTTTT.

This chain connects TRBV6-1 to TRBJ2-2; a possible D gene is TRBD2 (5 bases). The CDR3 is 15 amino acids. Looked up from germline, CDR1 is MNHNS and CDR2 is SASEGT. Trimming pared 0 bases from V and 7 bases from J, leaving 12 bases between. The CDR3 nucleotides are TGTGCCAGCAGTGAAGCCTGGAGGATGGGCGGGGAGCTGTTTTTT. Protein: CASSEAWRMGGELFF.

This clone has just a few counts. The chain carries TRBV28 and TRBJ1-2; no reliable D call. The CDR3 consists of 13 residues. Trimming shortened V by 2 bases and J by 1 base, and 5 bases separated the two germline ends. Germline V gene sequence: CDR1 MDHEN, CDR2 SYDVKM. CDR3 sequence: CASSLTDNYGYTF. CDR3 in DNA: TGTGCCAGCAGTTTAACAGATAACTATGGCTACACCTTC.

The rearrangement uses TRBV9 and TRBJ1-6, with unresolved D. The V and J ends lost 1 base and 9 bases respectively, with 11 bases between them. The CDR3 sequence is 14 residues long. Germline V CDR1 and CDR2: SGDLS, YYNGEE. This CDR3 is CASSVRSVSSPLHF. The CDR3 DNA is TGTGCCAGCAGCGTACGCAGCGTCTCTTCACCCCTCCACTTT. Full variable domain (remainder filled in from reference TRBV9 and TRBJ1-6): DSGVTQTPKHLITATGQRVTLRCSPRSGDLSVYWYQQSLDQGLQFLIQYYNGEERAKGNILERFSAQQFPDLHSELNLSSLELGDSALYFCASSVRSVSSPLHFGNGTRLTVT.

The V gene is TRBV12-3 or TRBV12-4, the J gene TRBJ1-6; 8 bases are a match to TRBD1. The J segment lost 10 bases and the V segment lost 6 bases, leaving 5 bases of the junction unmatched. The CDR3 loop spans 13 amino acids. CDR3 nucleotide sequence: TGTGCCAGCAGCCGACAGGGGCGCTCACCCCTCCACTTT. Its protein is CASSRQGRSPLHF.

The chain joins TRBV13 to TRBJ2-3, with 7 bases fitting TRBD2. CDR1 and CDR2 from the germline V gene are PRHDT and FYEKMQ (reference sequence). The CDR3 contains 17 residues. After removal of 4 bases from V and 6 bases from J, the junction contained 16 bases not matched to a gene. This CDR3 reads CASSSTYHTSVWDTQYF. CDR3 nucleotide sequence: TGTGCCAGCAGCTCAACGTATCATACTAGCGTTTGGGATACGCAGTATTTT.

This chain links TRBV14 with TRBJ1-1; TRBD1 aligns across 12 bases. Germline values: CDR1 SGHDN, CDR2 FVKESK. Trimming took 6 bases from V and 1 from J; bases not matched to a gene: 9. This CDR3 is built from 17 residues. In DNA, the CDR3 is TGTGCCAGCAGGGGGACAGGGGGCGCCTTGTGGAACACTGAAGCTTTCTTT. It encodes CASRGTGGALWNTEAFF.

The rearrangement joins TRBV3-1 (or the pseudogene TRBV3-2) to TRBJ1-5; possible D gene TRBD1, 6 bases. Germline V CDR1 and CDR2: LGHDT, YNNKEL (reference sequence). Trimming shortened V by 4 bases and J by 7 bases, and 14 bases separated the two germline ends. There are 14 residues in the CDR3. CDR3 amino acids: CASSRGQNQQPQHF. For the CDR3, the DNA is TGTGCCAGCAGCCGAGGACAGAACCAGCAGCCCCAGCATTTT.

This clone has a handful of counts. The V gene is TRBV5-1, the J gene TRBJ2-1, with 8 bases identical to TRBD1. Trimming took 1 base from V and 8 from J; bases not matched to a gene: 8. This CDR3 has 15 amino acids. Germline-derived CDR1 and CDR2 are SGHRS and YFSETQ. In DNA, the CDR3 is TGCGCCAGCAGCTTGATCGCAGGGGGCGCGGATGAGCAGTTCTTC. Protein sequence: CASSLIAGGADEQFF.

The genes are TRBV28 and TRBJ2-5; 9 nucleotides match TRBD1. Germline V lookup: CDR1 MDHEN, CDR2 SYDVKM. The CDR3 runs 14 residues. Trimming removed 5 bases from V and 6 bases from J; junction bases left unmatched: 7. The CDR3 protein is CASSPTGGVKTQYF. CDR3 DNA sequence: TGTGCCAGCAGTCCTACAGGGGGCGTAAAGACCCAGTACTTC.

This clone occurred once. The chain is built from TRBV5-1 and TRBJ1-2; TRBD1 matches 10 bases. The length of the CDR3 is 15 residues. The germline V gene encodes CDR1 SGHRS and CDR2 YFSETQ. V shed 1 base, J shed 7 bases, and the junction held 7 bases outside the gene matches. CDR3 in DNA: TGCGCCAGCAGCTTGTTGACAGGGGGCTCTTTTGGCTACACCTTC. It specifies CASSLLTGGSFGYTF.

Note on this clone: In the same sample, other DNA sequences code for this CDR3. V and J are TRBV30 and TRBJ1-6; no clear D gene. V lost 0 bases and J lost 8, with 11 bases in between. The CDR3 extends over 14 amino acids. Germline lookup yields CDR1 GTSNPN and CDR2 SVGIG (reference sequence). This CDR3 is CAWSVGRFDSPLHF. DNA for the CDR3: TGTGCCTGGAGTGTTGGTCGGTTTGATTCACCCCTCCACTTT.

The genes are TRBV19 and TRBJ2-7; possible D gene TRBD1, 6 bases. From germline, CDR1 is LNHDA and CDR2 SQIVND (reference sequence). The CDR3 is 16 residues long. The V end lost 6 bases, the J end lost 0 bases, and 18 bases lay between the germline ends. The DNA for the CDR3 is TGTGCCAGTAGCAAAACCAACAGGGTCTCCTCCTACGAGCAGTACTTC. Its protein product is CASSKTNRVSSYEQYF.